In its sample, the clone carrying this T cell receptor beta chain was seen many times. Its antigen remains unknown. Germline V lookup: CDR1 MNHEY, CDR2 SVGEGT. Trimming took 5 bases from V and 0 from J; bases not matched to a gene: 8. The CDR3 runs 17 residues. MiXCR was run by TCRdb on the 5' RACE reads, yielding one entry per CDR3 protein. The data contain about 700,000 distinct CDR3 sequences, about 9.4% of them singletons. The entry originates in a study of identical twins. Study results and caveats: Beta clonotypes that were abundant in cord blood contained fewer insertions, a pattern absent from memory repertoires.

The sample was also reused in another study, on yellow fever vaccine responses in identical twins.

The sequence derives from a woman aged 18-29 years in good health. The genes are TRBV6-2 or TRBV6-3 and TRBJ2-2; the match to TRBD2 covers 8 bases. Sequencing used PBMCs. In DNA form, the CDR3 reads TGTGCCAGCAGTCACCCCCTGGGACTAGCGAACACCGGGGAGCTGTTTTTT. As protein: CASSHPLGLANTGELFF.